What follows are 13 T cell receptor beta chains derived from one specimen sequenced in a study of blood T cell repertoires in COVID-19. This table comes from immunoSEQ multiplex PCR, and its TCRdb copy is limited to in-frame clones, with some not included. The sample lists about 210,000 clones, 84% occurring once. The sample taken for sequencing was peripheral blood. The receptors were gathered from a man aged 45 to 65 with active or convalescent COVID-19.

The V and J genes are TRBV6-6 and TRBJ2-3; no clear D gene. This CDR3 contains 15 residues. V dropped 1 base and J dropped 0 bases, with 8 bases sitting between them. Germline CDR1 MNHNY, CDR2 SVGAGI (reference sequence). The CDR3 loop is CASSYYGRSTDTQYF. The CDR3, as DNA: TGTGCCAGCAGTTACTACGGCAGGAGCACAGATACGCAGTATTTT.

This rearrangement joins TRBV29-1 to TRBJ2-5; no clear D. The germline V gene encodes CDR1 SQVTM and CDR2 ANQGSEA. Trimming shortened V by 6 bases and J by 8 bases, and 22 bases separated the two germline ends. There are 14 residues in the CDR3. The CDR3 sequence is CSVLKSSGSGTQYF. Written as DNA, the CDR3 is TGCAGCGTCCTAAAATCTTCGGGTTCGGGTACCCAGTACTTC.

This clone was counted a single time. V gene TRBV3-1 (or the pseudogene TRBV3-2) combines with J gene TRBJ2-3, with 8 bases aligning to TRBD2. The length of the CDR3 is 18 residues. V gave up 0 bases and J gave up 1 base; unmatched junction bases: 9. Germline assignment: CDR1 LGHDT and CDR2 YNNKEL (reference sequence). In DNA form, the CDR3 reads TGTGCCAGCAGCCAAGATCGGGAGGGCGGGAGTGGCACAGATACGCAGTATTTT. This encodes CASSQDREGGSGTDTQYF.

The rearrangement links TRBV19 to TRBJ1-4; a possible D gene is TRBD1 (6 bases). The CDR3 loop spans 13 amino acids. The germline gives CDR1 LNHDA, CDR2 SQIVND (reference sequence). V lost 8 bases and J lost 8, with 15 bases in between. DNA of the CDR3: TGTGCCAGTTCGGCGGGGGCGGCAGAAAAACTGTTTTTT. Translation: CASSAGAAEKLFF. The full variable domain, in which reference TRBV19 and TRBJ1-4 provide the parts outside the CDR3, is DGGITQSPKYLFRKEGQNVTLSCEQNLNHDAMYWYRQDPGQGLRLIYYSQIVNDFQKGDIAEGYSVSREKKESFPLTVTSAQKNPTAFYLCASSAGAAEKLFFGSGTQLSVL.

This chain links TRBV18 with TRBJ2-7, with D possibly TRBD1 on 6 matching bases. The CDR3 has 15 residues. V was pared by 0 bases and J by 0 bases, with 9 bases between. CDR1 is KGHSH, CDR2 LQKENI, per germline. The CDR3 nucleotides read TGTGCCAGCTCACCACCCGGCAGGGGCTCCTACGAGCAGTACTTC. The encoded protein is CASSPPGRGSYEQYF.

CDR3 protein: CSASDATNEKLFF. Written as DNA, the CDR3 is TGCAGCGCAAGCGATGCAACTAATGAAAAACTGTTTTTT. This rearrangement joins TRBV29-1 to TRBJ1-4; unclear D gene. Trimming took off 7 bases at V and 0 bases at J, with 9 bases between the two ends. The CDR3 is 13 residues long. Germline loops: CDR1 SQVTM, CDR2 ANQGSEA. The full variable domain, in which reference TRBV29-1 and TRBJ1-4 provide the parts outside the CDR3, is SAVISQKPSRDICQRGTSLTIQCQVDSQVTMMFWYRQQPGQSLTLIATANQGSEATYESGFVIDKFPISRPNLTFSTLTVSNMSPEDSSIYLCSASDATNEKLFFGSGTQLSVL.

The rearrangement links TRBV7-9 to TRBJ1-2, with D unresolved. This CDR3 is 14 amino acids long. V dropped 3 bases and J dropped 8 bases, with 16 bases sitting between them. Germline CDR1 and CDR2: SEHNR and FQNEAQ (reference sequence). The CDR3 here is CASSFYDGDWGYTF. DNA of the CDR3: TGTGCCAGCAGCTTCTATGACGGGGATTGGGGCTACACCTTC.

The genes are TRBV5-8 and TRBJ2-7; 10 bases agree with TRBD2. Germline loops: CDR1 SGHTS, CDR2 YDEGEE. The CDR3 spans 14 residues. J gave up 2 bases and V 1 base, and 0 bases lay outside the gene matches. The CDR3 reads CASSLSGRAYEQYV. CDR3 nucleotide sequence: TGTGCCAGCAGCTTGAGCGGGAGGGCCTACGAGCAGTACGTC.

The rearrangement links TRBV11-2 to TRBJ2-3; 8 bases map to TRBD2. Germline lookup yields CDR1 SGHAT and CDR2 FQNNGV. This CDR3 has 17 amino acids. The V and J ends lost 0 bases and 0 bases, in that order; junction bases with no gene match: 5. The CDR3 is CASSLDSSGWSTDTQYF. The CDR3 DNA follows: TGTGCCAGCAGCTTAGATTCTAGCGGGTGGAGCACAGATACGCAGTATTTT.

This clone came up a few times. The gene calls are TRBV11-1 and TRBJ2-5; D ambiguous. The V and J ends lost 5 bases and 2 bases respectively, with 9 bases between them. The CDR3 length is 13 residues. Germline CDR1 SGHAT, CDR2 FQDESV (reference sequence). The DNA for the CDR3 is TGTGCCAGCAGCAAACAAGTACAAGAGACCCAGTACTTC. Residues: CASSKQVQETQYF. Full variable domain (missing parts from reference TRBV11-1 and TRBJ2-5): EAEVAQSPRYKITEKSQAVAFWCDPISGHATLYWYRQILGQGPELLVQFQDESVVDDSQLPKDRFSAERLKGVDSTLKIQPAELGDSAMYLCASSKQVQETQYFGPGTRLLVL.

The V gene is TRBV18, the J gene TRBJ2-7; 10 nucleotides match TRBD2. The J segment lost 4 bases and the V segment lost 3 bases, leaving 18 bases of the junction unmatched. There are 19 residues in the CDR3. CDR1 is KGHSH, CDR2 LQKENI, per germline. This CDR3 is CASSPTGTGASSGRYEQYF. The CDR3 coding sequence is TGTGCCAGCTCACCGACCGGGACAGGAGCTTCTAGCGGGAGATACGAGCAGTACTTC.

This clone was counted a single time. The chain recombines TRBV9 with TRBJ2-5; TRBD2 matches 10 bases. In germline, CDR1 is SGDLS, CDR2 YYNGEE. The V and J ends lost 4 bases and 1 base, in that order; junction bases with no gene match: 7. The CDR3 has 16 residues. The CDR3 DNA reads TGTGCCAGCAGCCGCCTCCCTAGCGGGGGCCAAGAGACCCAGTACTTC. Amino acid sequence: CASSRLPSGGQETQYF. Looking up the rest from reference TRBV9 and TRBJ2-5 gives the full variable domain: DSGVTQTPKHLITATGQRVTLRCSPRSGDLSVYWYQQSLDQGLQFLIQYYNGEERAKGNILERFSAQQFPDLHSELNLSSLELGDSALYFCASSRLPSGGQETQYFGPGTRLLVL.

This chain uses TRBV4-2 with TRBJ1-6, with 11 bases identical to TRBD1. With V trimmed by 4 bases and J by 12 bases, 5 bases remained unmatched. Germline CDR1 is LGHNA and CDR2 is YNFKEQ. The CDR3 is 14 residues long. The CDR3 nucleotides read TGTGCCAGCAGCCTCGGACAGGGGGCGCGACCCCTCCACTTT. Translating it yields CASSLGQGARPLHF.